Shown below are 10 T cell receptor beta chains from a single sample sequenced in a study of human T cells and chemical hapten exposure. The time point: patch test 3, about 24 weeks after DPC sensitization. Treatment specified: therapeutic diphenylcyclopropenone sensitization with weekly scalp DPC. TCRdb processed the RACE reads anew with MiXCR; each CDR3 protein has one entry. The sample contains roughly 100,000 distinct CDR3 sequences, under 35% of which appear only once. The sequenced sample was whole blood, obtained in connection with sensitization to the hapten diphenylcyclopropenone (DPC). The receptors originated from a middle-aged man with alopecia areata. Some clones in this sample may be carry-over from other donors' samples.

V and J are TRBV7-2 and TRBJ2-1; tentative D call: TRBD2 (6 bases). Between the trimmed V and J ends, which lost 5 bases and 8 bases, there was a span of 16 bases. The length of the CDR3 is 14 residues. From germline, CDR1 is SGHTA and CDR2 FQGNSA. The CDR3 region is CASSRITSGYEQFF. CDR3 DNA sequence: TGTGCCAGCAGCCGAATCACAAGCGGGTATGAGCAGTTCTTC.

The rearrangement links TRBV2 to TRBJ1-4; 7 bases map to TRBD1. Germline V lookup: CDR1 SNHLY, CDR2 FYNNEI. The V segment lost 1 base and the J segment 0 bases; nucleotides outside the gene matches: 8. The CDR3 contains 18 residues. The DNA of the CDR3 is TGTGCCAGCAGTGAAGGTTCAGGGGGATCGCCAACTAATGAAAAACTGTTTTTT. Translation: CASSEGSGGSPTNEKLFF.

The genes are TRBV7-2 and TRBJ1-6; D uncertain. The CDR3 is 18 residues long. Looked up from germline, CDR1 is SGHTA and CDR2 is FQGNSA. With 1 base removed from V and 2 bases from J, the gap between germline ends came to 15 bases. This CDR3 reads CASSLEPVQPPYNSPLHF. The DNA of the CDR3 is TGTGCCAGCAGCTTAGAACCGGTCCAACCGCCCTATAATTCACCCCTCCACTTT.

The gene calls are TRBV2 and TRBJ2-1; 8 bases are a match to TRBD2. The CDR3 spans 15 residues. From germline, CDR1 is SNHLY and CDR2 FYNNEI. V lost 1 base and J lost 8; bases outside the gene matches: 7. The CDR3 spells CASSEEGTSSYEQFF. For the CDR3, the DNA is TGTGCCAGCAGTGAAGAAGGGACTAGTTCCTATGAGCAGTTCTTC.

V is TRBV6-5 and J is TRBJ2-1, with 8 positions matching TRBD1. The CDR3 consists of 16 residues. Trimming cost V 7 bases and J 6 bases; bases outside gene matches: 14. Germline CDR1 is MNHEY and CDR2 is SVGAGI. The CDR3 sequence: CASTMGLGRGLNEQFF. The CDR3 DNA reads TGTGCCAGCACCATGGGTCTCGGCAGGGGGCTCAATGAGCAGTTCTTC.

This clonotype was seen more than once but under ten times. The CDR3 region has the DNA TGTGCCACCAGTGATTTGTCACAGAATCAGCCCCAGCATTTT. Its translation: CATSDLSQNQPQHF. The rearrangement joins TRBV24-1 to TRBJ1-5; D is ambiguous. V lost 0 bases, J lost 4 bases, and 6 bases lay in between. CDR1 and CDR2 (germline): KGHDR, SFDVKD. The CDR3 length is 14 residues.

This chain joins TRBV6-4 and TRBJ2-3; D is unclear. The CDR3 has 13 residues. With 6 bases removed from V and 2 bases from J, the gap between germline ends came to 9 bases. CDR1 and CDR2 (germline): MRHNA, SNTAGT. CDR3 nucleotide sequence: TGTGCCAGCAGCGAGGATCTCACAGATACGCAGTATTTT. It yields the protein CASSEDLTDTQYF.

The chain couples TRBV27 to TRBJ2-7; D might be TRBD1 or TRBD2, each matching 5 bases. The V gene's germline CDR1 is MNHEY and CDR2 SMNVEV (reference sequence). Trimming took off 5 bases at V and 4 bases at J, with 24 bases between the two ends. This CDR3 has 17 residues. CDR3 DNA: TGTGCCAGCAGTCAACTTTCTTTGGGGGTTGGGGCATACGAGCAGTACTTC. Encoded protein: CASSQLSLGVGAYEQYF.

This clonotype was observed a single time. DNA for the CDR3: TGTGCCAAGCGCACGACGGGGGGCGACGAGCAGTACGTC. As protein: CAKRTTGGDEQYV. This sequence joins TRBV7-9 and TRBJ2-7, with TRBD2 as a possible D gene (7 bases). In germline, CDR1 is SEHNR, CDR2 FQNEAQ (reference sequence). The V end was cut by 10 bases, the J end by 5 bases, with 18 bases between. The CDR3 spans 13 residues.

This clonotype has only a few counts. J is TRBJ1-6 and V is TRBV6-1, with D tentatively TRBD1 (6 bases). V lost 1 base and J lost 7, with 11 bases in between. Germline CDR1 is MNHNS and CDR2 is SASEGT. The CDR3 consists of 15 residues. The CDR3 region is CASSEGDRGNSPLHF. CDR3 DNA sequence: TGTGCCAGCAGTGAAGGAGATAGGGGGAATTCACCCCTCCACTTT.